The T cell receptor beta chain described here comes from a study of T cells after posttransplantation cyclophosphamide. The related graft donor's blood sample was taken on the day of bone marrow donation. Study observations and caveats: Recipient CMV seropositivity and CMV reactivation strongly tracked TRB clonality. Tissue-infiltrating T cells from skin or gut overlapped little with blood T cells.

Data came from immunoSEQ multiplex PCR; TCRdb stores just in-frame clones and leaves some out. Altogether 25,000 to 30,000 clones are present, just over 85% being singletons, with the ten largest covering about 3.5%. CDR1 and CDR2 from the germline V gene are SGHNT and YYREEE (reference sequence). The CDR3 contains 14 residues. V lost 2 bases and J lost 0, with 8 bases in between. Worth noting for this clone: The antigen is not known.

This clonotype was obtained from a man aged 45-65 years. V is TRBV5-4 and J is TRBJ1-1; D is perhaps TRBD1 (5 bases). Material: PBMCs. CDR3 protein: CASSFDSLNTEAFF. The CDR3 coding sequence is TGTGCCAGCAGCTTCGACAGTTTGAACACTGAAGCTTTCTTT.